This T cell receptor beta chain was profiled in a study of control samples from healthy donors and cancer patients. Assay used: immunoSEQ multiplex PCR; TCRdb lists only in-frame clones, some missing. The sample yields approximately 99,000 clones, 70% to 85% seen once. Trimming stripped 4 bases from V and 1 base from J, with 5 bases between. Germline CDR1 and CDR2: WSHSY and SAAADI. This CDR3 contains 12 residues. This sequence was found in a man younger than 30 in good health. The rearrangement links TRBV10-2 to TRBJ2-7; D is possibly TRBD1 or TRBD2 (5 bases each). Sequencing was carried out using blood. CDR3 loop: CASSGGSYEQYF. In DNA form, the CDR3 reads TGCGCCAGCAGTGGGGGGTCCTACGAGCAGTACTTC.